This passage covers 32 T cell receptor beta chains from one sample sequenced in a study of PD-1 blockade in classical Hodgkin lymphoma (dated by TCRdb to the early 2020s). Sample time point, as interpreted from the label and publication: cycle 1 day 1 (C1D1), immediately before nivolumab initiation. Every trial patient had relapsed following autologous stem cell transplantation, and prior brentuximab vedotin exposure was what differed among cohorts A, B and C. Library construction relied on the immunoSEQ multiplex PCR assay. TCRdb took over this immuneACCESS table, retaining in-frame rearrangements with V and J assigned. Such tables are incomplete; in checked studies, under half of the missing clones stem from an unresolved V gene, and the remainder is unexplained. The sample has approximately 80,000 clones on record, around 86% of them singletons. The top ten constitute 20% to 25% of the sample.

The starting material was peripheral blood mononuclear cells (PBMCs), obtained at baseline. The origin of the receptors is a human donor with classical Hodgkin lymphoma.

The chain is built from TRBV14 and TRBJ2-7, with D tentatively TRBD1 (5 bases). Germline V gives CDR1 SGHDN, CDR2 FVKESK. The V end lost 3 bases, the J end lost 3 bases, and 12 bases lay between the germline ends. This CDR3 contains 14 residues. This CDR3 is CASSQDTTLYEQYF. CDR3 sequence (DNA): TGTGCCAGCAGCCAGGACACAACCCTCTACGAGCAGTACTTC.

The gene calls are TRBV25-1 and TRBJ2-2; 7 bases map to TRBD1. Germline CDR1 MGHDK, CDR2 SYGVNS. V shed 3 bases, J shed 4 bases, and the junction held 5 bases outside the gene matches. The CDR3 is 15 residues long. The CDR3 DNA is TGTGCCAGCAGTGACCCGGGACAGCTCACCGGGGAGCTGTTTTTT. This encodes CASSDPGQLTGELFF.

The chain joins TRBV7-2 to TRBJ2-1, with unresolved D. The germline CDR1 and CDR2 sequences are SGHTA and FQGNSA. The CDR3 sequence is 14 residues long. V was clipped by 1 base and J by 5 bases, with 9 bases between them. The CDR3 region has the DNA TGTGCCAGCAGCTTAGGTTGGGGAAACAATGAGCAGTTCTTC. This sequence encodes CASSLGWGNNEQFF. The full variable domain, completed using reference TRBV7-2 and TRBJ2-1, is GAGVSQSPSNKVTEKGKDVELRCDPISGHTALYWYRQSLGQGLEFLIYFQGNSAPDKSGLPSDRFSAERTGGSVSTLTIQRTQQEDSAVYLCASSLGWGNNEQFFGPGTRLTVL.

J is TRBJ1-5 and V is TRBV7-2; no definite D call. The CDR3 has 16 amino acids. The V end lost 3 bases, the J end lost 2 bases, and 14 bases lay between the germline ends. Germline CDR1 is SGHTA and CDR2 is FQGNSA. CDR3: CASSFTPPGGNQPQHF. CDR3 in DNA: TGTGCCAGCAGCTTTACCCCCCCCGGAGGCAATCAGCCCCAGCATTTT.

This sequence joins TRBV27 and TRBJ2-3, with D perhaps matching TRBD2 (5 bases). This CDR3 has 15 amino acids. Germline V gene data show CDR1 as MNHEY and CDR2 as SMNVEV (reference sequence). The V and J ends lost 3 bases and 5 bases respectively, with 15 bases between them. The CDR3 nucleotides are TGTGCCAGCAGTTTGGAGGCCGGGTGGGGAGATACGCAGTATTTT. Translation: CASSLEAGWGDTQYF.

V gene TRBV2 combines with J gene TRBJ2-2; D possibly corresponds to TRBD2 (5 bases). V shed 4 bases and J shed 2 bases, with 11 bases lying between them. Germline lookup yields CDR1 SNHLY and CDR2 FYNNEI. The CDR3 spans 15 residues. DNA of the CDR3: TGTGCCAGCAGTGTCAAGGAGGCAAACACCGGGGAGCTGTTTTTT. This translates into CASSVKEANTGELFF.

The chain employs TRBV5-4 and TRBJ1-2, with D maybe TRBD1 (5 bases). CDR3 size: 17 residues. Looked up from germline, CDR1 is SGHNT and CDR2 is YYREEE (reference sequence). The germline V and J ends were trimmed by 4 bases and 2 bases, with 21 bases remaining between them. Written as DNA, the CDR3 is TGTGCCAGCAGCCCGTCCCCGGGACTTGGGGGAAACTATGGCTACACCTTC. It codes for CASSPSPGLGGNYGYTF.

The chain combines TRBV5-1 with TRBJ1-3; TRBD1 is a possible D gene (5 bases). The germline V and J ends were trimmed by 4 bases and 4 bases, with 15 bases remaining between them. This CDR3 is 15 amino acids long. Germline CDR1 SGHRS, CDR2 YFSETQ. DNA for the CDR3: TGCGCCAGCAGCGAAGGCAGGGCCGGGGGAAACACCATATATTTT. It translates to CASSEGRAGGNTIYF.

The chain carries TRBV20-1 and TRBJ2-5; D gene uncertain. The CDR3 contains 11 residues. V lost 1 base and J 13 bases, leaving 13 bases between the germline ends. Germline-derived CDR1 and CDR2 are DFQATT and SNEGSKA (reference sequence). The CDR3 region has the DNA TGCAGTGCTAGAGCACTTTTCAGTAGGTACTTC. It specifies CSARALFSRYF.

The DNA of the CDR3 is TGTGCCAGTAGTATCGGGAGGTCTCCCACAGATACGCAGTATTTT. Translation: CASSIGRSPTDTQYF. The rearrangement joins TRBV19 to TRBJ2-3; 7 nucleotides align to TRBD2. The V gene's germline CDR1 is LNHDA and CDR2 SQIVND (reference sequence). CDR3 length: 15 amino acids. V gave up 3 bases and J gave up 2 bases; unmatched junction bases: 5.

V gene TRBV25-1 combines with J gene TRBJ2-5, with D uncertain. The CDR3 totals 15 residues. V was shortened by 6 bases and J by 2 bases, with 16 bases between the two germline ends. Germline values: CDR1 MGHDK, CDR2 SYGVNS. CDR3 nucleotides: TGTGCCAGCAGGGGTTGGCGCACTGAACAAGAGACCCAGTACTTC. Translation: CASRGWRTEQETQYF.

The chain employs TRBV7-2 and TRBJ1-3; D is uncertain. The CDR3 is 16 residues long. CDR1 SGHTA and CDR2 FQGNSA come from the germline V gene. V lost 0 bases, J lost 4 bases, and 13 bases lay in between. CDR3 coding DNA: TGTGCCAGCAGCTTAGCGATAGGGCCCCAGGGAAACACCATATATTTT. Amino acids: CASSLAIGPQGNTIYF. The full variable domain, with the rest looked up from reference TRBV7-2 and TRBJ1-3, is GAGVSQSPSNKVTEKGKDVELRCDPISGHTALYWYRQSLGQGLEFLIYFQGNSAPDKSGLPSDRFSAERTGGSVSTLTIQRTQQEDSAVYLCASSLAIGPQGNTIYFGEGSWLTVV.

This chain joins TRBV6-5 and TRBJ1-1; D is unresolved. Trimming pared 5 bases from V and 1 base from J, leaving 11 bases between. This CDR3 region has 14 residues. In germline, CDR1 is MNHEY, CDR2 SVGAGI. The CDR3 DNA follows: TGTGCCAGCAGTGTGGGTCGAGGGAACACTGAAGCTTTCTTT. Translating gives CASSVGRGNTEAFF.

The chain is built from TRBV9 and TRBJ2-2; a weak D match, TRBD2 (5 bases). The length of the CDR3 is 13 residues. CDR1 and CDR2 (germline): SGDLS, YYNGEE. Between the trimmed V and J ends, which lost 6 bases and 8 bases, there was a span of 14 bases. In DNA form, the CDR3 reads TGTGCCAGCACCAGCCGGGCGGGTGGGGAGCTGTTTTTT. It encodes CASTSRAGGELFF.

The V call is TRBV5-1, the J call TRBJ1-2; TRBD1 is a possible D gene (5 bases). The CDR3 is 16 residues long. V dropped 1 base and J dropped 6 bases, with 19 bases sitting between them. From germline, CDR1 is SGHRS and CDR2 YFSETQ. CDR3 amino acids: CASSLPRGGTGNGYTF. Written as DNA, the CDR3 is TGCGCCAGCAGCTTGCCCCGGGGAGGGACGGGAAATGGCTACACCTTC.

The chain is built from TRBV7-2 and TRBJ2-2; TRBD2 aligns across 9 bases. CDR3 size: 16 residues. Germline CDR1 SGHTA, CDR2 FQGNSA. V gave up 5 bases and J gave up 5 bases; unmatched junction bases: 9. The CDR3 here is CASSPRVAGETGELFF. The DNA of the CDR3 is TGTGCCAGCAGCCCCCGGGTAGCGGGAGAAACCGGGGAGCTGTTTTTT.

This rearrangement joins TRBV7-6 to TRBJ2-5; D is uncertain. The CDR3 is 13 amino acids. Between the trimmed V and J ends, which lost 2 bases and 1 base, there was a span of 5 bases. Germline V gives CDR1 SGHVS, CDR2 FNYEAQ. CDR3 sequence reads: CASSLWVQETQYF. Here the CDR3 DNA reads TGTGCCAGCAGCTTATGGGTCCAAGAGACCCAGTACTTC.

The rearrangement links TRBV9 to TRBJ1-2, with 7 positions matching TRBD1. Germline trimming cut 3 bases from V and 4 bases from J; bases unmatched to any gene: 12. Germline V gene data show CDR1 as SGDLS and CDR2 as YYNGEE. This CDR3 has 16 residues. The CDR3 here is CASSEPQRTGPYGYTF. The CDR3, as DNA: TGTGCCAGCAGCGAACCGCAGAGGACAGGACCCTATGGCTACACCTTC.

The rearrangement uses TRBV11-2 and TRBJ1-2, with TRBD1 as a possible D gene (6 bases). CDR3 length equals 15 residues. Per germline, CDR1 SGHAT and CDR2 FQNNGV. V was cut by 2 bases and J by 1 base, with 11 bases left in between. The CDR3 DNA is TGTGCCAGCAGCTTACCGTTCAGGGGTAACTATGGCTACACCTTC. Translation: CASSLPFRGNYGYTF.

The V call is TRBV6-5, the J call TRBJ2-7; 7 nucleotides align to TRBD1. This CDR3 has 14 amino acids. CDR1 is MNHEY and CDR2 is SVGAGI in the germline V gene. J lost 4 bases, V lost 7 bases, and 10 bases had no gene match. In DNA, the CDR3 is TGTGCCAGCACCCCGACAGGGAGAGGGTACGAGCAGTACTTC. It yields the protein CASTPTGRGYEQYF.

V is TRBV28 and J is TRBJ2-3; D is unresolved. CDR1 and CDR2 from the germline V gene are MDHEN and SYDVKM. This CDR3 contains 13 residues. Trimming removed 6 bases from V and 4 bases from J, with 11 bases in between. Here the CDR3 DNA reads TGTGCCAGCAGCCCGATAAGGGCAGATACGCAGTATTTT. Its translation: CASSPIRADTQYF.

The genes are TRBV6-5 and TRBJ1-1, with D maybe TRBD1 (6 bases). The germline V gene has CDR1 MNHEY and CDR2 SVGAGI. The CDR3 has 13 amino acids. V lost 4 bases to trimming and J lost 7 bases, with 13 bases between them. DNA of the CDR3: TGTGCCAGCAGTTCGGACAGAACGAATGAAGCTTTCTTT. Protein sequence: CASSSDRTNEAFF.

The V call is TRBV5-1, the J call TRBJ1-2; D may be TRBD1 (6 bases). Germline V gene data show CDR1 as SGHRS and CDR2 as YFSETQ. Trimming pared 4 bases from V and 2 bases from J, leaving 15 bases between. This CDR3 spans 15 amino acids. The chain's CDR3 is CASSPRGAGNYGYTF. CDR3 in DNA: TGCGCCAGCAGCCCCCGGGGGGCGGGGAACTATGGCTACACCTTC.

This clone was found once. The rearrangement uses TRBV7-6 and TRBJ1-1; no definite D call. CDR1 and CDR2 (germline): SGHVS, FNYEAQ. V was trimmed by 3 bases and J by 7 bases, leaving 12 bases between them. The CDR3 loop spans 13 amino acids. DNA of the CDR3: TGTGCCAGCAGCTTTGGCCGGGGTGGTGAAGCTTTCTTT. Its translation is CASSFGRGGEAFF. The full variable domain, rest sourced from reference TRBV7-6 and TRBJ1-1, is GAGVSQSPRYKVTKRGQDVALRCDPISGHVSLYWYRQALGQGPEFLTYFNYEAQQDKSGLPNDRFSAERPEGSISTLTIQRTEQRDSAMYRCASSFGRGGEAFFGQGTRLTVV.

The genes are TRBV6-6 and TRBJ2-7; maybe TRBD1 (6 bases). This CDR3 contains 14 residues. Germline V gives CDR1 MNHNY, CDR2 SVGAGI (reference sequence). The V and J ends lost 6 bases and 5 bases respectively, with 17 bases between them. CDR3 nucleotide sequence: TGTGCCAGCAGCGACAGGACCGTTGGCCACGAGCAGTACTTC. It codes for CASSDRTVGHEQYF.

This chain joins TRBV9 and TRBJ1-3; D is ambiguous. The CDR3 is 16 amino acids. The V and J ends lost 1 base and 4 bases respectively, with 15 bases between them. The germline gives CDR1 SGDLS, CDR2 YYNGEE. CDR3 region: CASSVNRGGPGNTIYF. CDR3 sequence (DNA): TGTGCCAGCAGCGTAAATCGTGGAGGGCCCGGAAACACCATATATTTT.

The chain employs TRBV6-5 and TRBJ1-2; 9 nucleotides line up with TRBD1. V gave up 5 bases and J gave up 6 bases; unmatched junction bases: 7. CDR1 is MNHEY and CDR2 is SVGAGI in the germline V gene. This CDR3 is built from 14 residues. The CDR3 DNA is TGTGCCAGCAGTGCGGAGGGACAGGGAGATGGCTACACCTTC. Its translation: CASSAEGQGDGYTF.

V usage is TRBV6-5 and J usage is TRBJ1-4, with D maybe TRBD1 (6 bases). V lost 0 bases, J lost 7 bases, and 15 bases lay in between. Germline CDR1 MNHEY, CDR2 SVGAGI. This CDR3 has 16 amino acids. CDR3 nucleotides: TGTGCCAGCAGTTACTCCAGGACAGTAAATTCTGAAAAACTGTTTTTT. Its protein is CASSYSRTVNSEKLFF.

The chain employs TRBV5-1 and TRBJ2-7; possibly TRBD1 for D (8 bases). Between the trimmed V and J ends, which lost 7 bases and 5 bases, there was a span of 16 bases. Germline V gene sequence: CDR1 SGHRS, CDR2 YFSETQ. The CDR3 contains 13 residues. The CDR3 DNA follows: TGCGCCAGCCACAGGGGGGGAAATGACGAGCAGTACTTC. This sequence encodes CASHRGGNDEQYF. The full variable domain, in which reference TRBV5-1 and TRBJ2-7 provide the parts outside the CDR3, is KAGVTQTPRYLIKTRGQQVTLSCSPISGHRSVSWYQQTPGQGLQFLFEYFSETQRNKGNFPGRFSGRQFSNSRSEMNVSTLELGDSALYLCASHRGGNDEQYFGPGTRLTVT.

This sequence joins TRBV28 and TRBJ1-1; 7 bases fit TRBD1. This CDR3 is built from 12 residues. Losses at the gene ends were 2 bases for V and 11 bases for J; bases not matched to a gene: 5. Germline CDR1 and CDR2: MDHEN and SYDVKM. The CDR3 sequence: CASSLLDRAAFF. In DNA form, the CDR3 reads TGTGCCAGCAGTTTACTTGACAGGGCCGCTTTCTTT.

This chain uses TRBV28 with TRBJ2-3; tentatively, D is TRBD2 (5 bases). The ends were cut back, 3 bases at V and 0 bases at J, with 16 bases in the middle. The germline V gene has CDR1 MDHEN and CDR2 SYDVKM. The CDR3 has 17 residues. This chain's CDR3 is CASSFERSGRSTDTQYF. The CDR3 region has the DNA TGTGCCAGCAGTTTCGAGCGGAGCGGACGAAGCACAGATACGCAGTATTTT.

The V and J genes are TRBV4-2 and TRBJ2-1; 12 nucleotides match TRBD2. The junction had 7 bases not matched to a gene; V was cut back by 1 base and J by 6 bases. CDR1 is LGHNA, CDR2 YNFKEQ, per germline. The CDR3 is 17 amino acids. The CDR3 is CASSQAPTSGRINEQFF. In nucleotides, the CDR3 is TGTGCCAGCAGCCAAGCTCCGACTAGCGGGAGAATCAATGAGCAGTTCTTC.